This T cell receptor (beta chain) was recovered during a study of T-cell memory formation after mild COVID-19. Constant-segment-primed 5'RACE gave TCR alpha and TCR beta cDNA libraries with sample barcodes and UMIs. TCRdb re-called the 5' RACE reads through MiXCR, storing one row per CDR3 protein. The data show more than 450,000 distinct CDR3 sequences, with over 15% seen just once and about 11% held by the top ten. This CDR3 comprises 13 residues. V was cut by 4 bases and J by 4 bases, with 10 bases left in between. In germline, CDR1 is SGHDN, CDR2 FVKESK. Sequencing used PBMCs or a T cell subset sorted from them (not recorded which). The chain uses TRBV14 and TRBJ1-2; D is perhaps TRBD1 (6 bases). The sequence derives from an adult woman who had mild COVID-19 (a few samples of this study predate the infection). Cell type and time point are not known. CDR3 DNA: TGTGCCAGCAGCCCGACAGGCATCTATGGCTACACCTTC. As protein: CASSPTGIYGYTF.